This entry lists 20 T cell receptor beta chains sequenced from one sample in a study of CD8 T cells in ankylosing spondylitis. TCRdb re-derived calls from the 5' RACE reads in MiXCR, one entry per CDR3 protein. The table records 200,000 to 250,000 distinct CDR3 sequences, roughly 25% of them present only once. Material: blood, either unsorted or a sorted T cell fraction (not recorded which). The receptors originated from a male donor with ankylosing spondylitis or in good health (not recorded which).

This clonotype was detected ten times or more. The DNA of the CDR3 is TGTGCCAGCAGTATACTCGGAGGGAGTACGAACACTGAAGCTTTCTTT. As protein: CASSILGGSTNTEAFF. This chain connects TRBV12-3 or TRBV12-4 to TRBJ1-1, with D unresolved. The CDR3 runs to 16 residues. V lost 5 bases to trimming and J lost 1 base, with 17 bases between them.

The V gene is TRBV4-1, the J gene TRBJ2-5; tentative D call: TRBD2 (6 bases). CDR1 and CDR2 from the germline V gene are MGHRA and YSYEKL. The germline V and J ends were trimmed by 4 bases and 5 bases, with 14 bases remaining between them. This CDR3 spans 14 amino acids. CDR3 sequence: CASSPREQGETQYF. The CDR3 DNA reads TGCGCCAGCAGCCCACGGGAGCAAGGGGAGACCCAGTACTTC.

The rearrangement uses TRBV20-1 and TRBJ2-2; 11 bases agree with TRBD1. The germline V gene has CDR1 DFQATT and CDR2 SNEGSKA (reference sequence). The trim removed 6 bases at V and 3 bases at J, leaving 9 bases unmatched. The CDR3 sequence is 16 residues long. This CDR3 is CSAPGQGAWDTGELFF. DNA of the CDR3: TGCAGTGCCCCCGGACAGGGGGCGTGGGACACCGGGGAGCTGTTTTTT.

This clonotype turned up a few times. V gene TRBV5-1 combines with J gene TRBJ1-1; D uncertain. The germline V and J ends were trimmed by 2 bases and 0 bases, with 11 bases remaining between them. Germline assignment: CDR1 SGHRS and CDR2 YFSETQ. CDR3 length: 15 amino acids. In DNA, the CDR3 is TGCGCCAGCAGCTTCGCAGACCGAATGAACACTGAAGCTTTCTTT. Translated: CASSFADRMNTEAFF. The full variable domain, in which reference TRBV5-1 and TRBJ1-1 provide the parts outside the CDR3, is KAGVTQTPRYLIKTRGQQVTLSCSPISGHRSVSWYQQTPGQGLQFLFEYFSETQRNKGNFPGRFSGRQFSNSRSEMNVSTLELGDSALYLCASSFADRMNTEAFFGQGTRLTVV.

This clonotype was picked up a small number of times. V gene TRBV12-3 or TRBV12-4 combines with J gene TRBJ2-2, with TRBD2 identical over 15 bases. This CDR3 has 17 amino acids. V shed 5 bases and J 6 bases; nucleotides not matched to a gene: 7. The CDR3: CASSRTSGRARAGELFF. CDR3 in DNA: TGTGCCAGCAGTCGGACTAGCGGGAGGGCCAGGGCCGGGGAGCTGTTTTTT.

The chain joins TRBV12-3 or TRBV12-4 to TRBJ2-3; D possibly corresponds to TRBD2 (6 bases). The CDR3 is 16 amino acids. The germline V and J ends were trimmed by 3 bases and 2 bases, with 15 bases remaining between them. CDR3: CASSFGGGRVTDTQYF. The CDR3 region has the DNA TGTGCCAGCAGTTTCGGGGGAGGTCGTGTCACAGATACGCAGTATTTT.

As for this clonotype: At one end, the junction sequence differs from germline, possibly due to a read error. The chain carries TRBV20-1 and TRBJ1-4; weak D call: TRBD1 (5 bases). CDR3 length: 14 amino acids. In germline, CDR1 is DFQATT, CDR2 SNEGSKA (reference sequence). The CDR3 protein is CSASADTTNEKLFF. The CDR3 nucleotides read TGCAGTGCTAGTGCGGACACAACGAATGAAAAACTGTTTTTT.

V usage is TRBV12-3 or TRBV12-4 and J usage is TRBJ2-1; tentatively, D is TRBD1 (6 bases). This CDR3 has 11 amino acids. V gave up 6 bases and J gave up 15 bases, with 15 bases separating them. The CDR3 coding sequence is TGTGCCAGCAGCATACAGGGTTTTAGGTTCTTC. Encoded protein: CASSIQGFRFF.

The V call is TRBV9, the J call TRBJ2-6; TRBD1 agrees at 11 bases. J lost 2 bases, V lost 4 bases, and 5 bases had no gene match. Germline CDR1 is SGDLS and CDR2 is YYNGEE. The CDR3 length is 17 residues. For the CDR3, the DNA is TGTGCCAGCAGCCCACGGACAGGGGGCACTGGGGCCAACGTCCTGACTTTC. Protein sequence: CASSPRTGGTGANVLTF.

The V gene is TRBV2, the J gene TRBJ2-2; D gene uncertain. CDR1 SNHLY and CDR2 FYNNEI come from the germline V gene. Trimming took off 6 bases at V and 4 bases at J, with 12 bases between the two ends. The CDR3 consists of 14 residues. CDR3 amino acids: CASSVGRGTGELFF. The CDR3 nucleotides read TGTGCCAGCAGCGTGGGCAGAGGCACCGGGGAGCTGTTTTTT.

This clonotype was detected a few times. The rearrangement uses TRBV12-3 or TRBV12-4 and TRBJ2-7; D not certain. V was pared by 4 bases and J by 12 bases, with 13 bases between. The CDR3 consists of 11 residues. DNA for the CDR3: TGTGCCAGCAGTTCGTTCGCTGAGGTGTACTTC. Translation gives CASSSFAEVYF.

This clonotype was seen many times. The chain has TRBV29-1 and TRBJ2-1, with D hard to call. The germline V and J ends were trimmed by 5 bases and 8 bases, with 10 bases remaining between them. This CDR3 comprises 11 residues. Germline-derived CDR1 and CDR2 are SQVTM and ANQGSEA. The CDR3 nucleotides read TGCAGCGTTCGTACCGACGATGAGCAGTTCTTC. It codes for CSVRTDDEQFF.

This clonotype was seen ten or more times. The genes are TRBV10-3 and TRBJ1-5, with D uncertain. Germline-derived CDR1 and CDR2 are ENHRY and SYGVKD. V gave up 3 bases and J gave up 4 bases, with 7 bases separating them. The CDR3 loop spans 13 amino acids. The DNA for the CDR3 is TGTGCCATCAGTGAAAATCAAAATCAGCCCCAGCATTTT. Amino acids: CAISENQNQPQHF.

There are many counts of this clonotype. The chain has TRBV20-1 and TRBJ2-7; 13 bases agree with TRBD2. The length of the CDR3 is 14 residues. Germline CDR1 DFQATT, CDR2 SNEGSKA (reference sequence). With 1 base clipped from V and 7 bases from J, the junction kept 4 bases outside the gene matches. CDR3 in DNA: TGCAGTGCTAGAGGGACTAGCGGGAGCCGGGAGCAGTACTTC. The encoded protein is CSARGTSGSREQYF.

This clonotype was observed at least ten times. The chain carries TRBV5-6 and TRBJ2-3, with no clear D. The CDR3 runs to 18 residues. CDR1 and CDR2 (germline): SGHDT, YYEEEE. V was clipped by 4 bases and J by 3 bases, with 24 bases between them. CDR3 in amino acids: CASSQLREASMGTDTQYF. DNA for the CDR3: TGTGCCAGCAGCCAACTTCGAGAAGCTTCAATGGGGACAGATACGCAGTATTTT. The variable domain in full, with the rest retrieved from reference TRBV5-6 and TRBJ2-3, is DAGVTQSPTHLIKTRGQQVTLRCSPKSGHDTVSWYQQALGQGPQFIFQYYEEEERQRGNFPDRFSGHQFPNYSSELNVNALLLGDSALYLCASSQLREASMGTDTQYFGPGTRLTVL.

CDR3 DNA: TGTGCCATCAGAGGACAGGAGAACTATGGCTACACCTTC. It yields the protein CAIRGQENYGYTF. V usage is TRBV10-3 and J usage is TRBJ1-2, with TRBD1 identical over 7 bases. The CDR3 length is 13 residues. CDR1 is ENHRY, CDR2 SYGVKD, per germline. V shed 6 bases, J shed 2 bases, and the junction held 3 bases outside the gene matches.

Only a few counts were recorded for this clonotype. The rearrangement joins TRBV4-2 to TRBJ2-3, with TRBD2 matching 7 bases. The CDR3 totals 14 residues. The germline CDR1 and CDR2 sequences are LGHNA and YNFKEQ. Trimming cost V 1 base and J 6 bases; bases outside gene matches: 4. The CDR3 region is CASSQVNSGDTQYF. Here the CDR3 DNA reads TGTGCCAGCAGCCAAGTAAATAGCGGGGATACGCAGTATTTT.

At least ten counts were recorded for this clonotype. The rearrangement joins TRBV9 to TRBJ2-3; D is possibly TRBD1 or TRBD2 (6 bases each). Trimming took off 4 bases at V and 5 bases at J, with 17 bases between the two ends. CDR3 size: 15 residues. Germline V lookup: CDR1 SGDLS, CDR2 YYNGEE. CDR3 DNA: TGTGCCAGCAGCCCCCGTTCTAAGGGGGGAGATACGCAGTATTTT. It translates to CASSPRSKGGDTQYF. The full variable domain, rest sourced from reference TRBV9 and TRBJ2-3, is DSGVTQTPKHLITATGQRVTLRCSPRSGDLSVYWYQQSLDQGLQFLIQYYNGEERAKGNILERFSAQQFPDLHSELNLSSLELGDSALYFCASSPRSKGGDTQYFGPGTRLTVL.

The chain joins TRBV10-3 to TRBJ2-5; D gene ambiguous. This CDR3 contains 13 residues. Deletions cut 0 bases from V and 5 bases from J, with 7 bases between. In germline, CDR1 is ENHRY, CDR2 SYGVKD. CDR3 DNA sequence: TGTGCCATCAGTGAGTCGACTGAGGAGACCCAGTACTTC. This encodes CAISESTEETQYF.

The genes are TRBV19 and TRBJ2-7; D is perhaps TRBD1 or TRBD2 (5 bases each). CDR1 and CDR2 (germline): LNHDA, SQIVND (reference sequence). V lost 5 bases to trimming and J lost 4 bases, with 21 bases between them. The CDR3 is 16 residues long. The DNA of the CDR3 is TGTGCCAGTAGTCCGGGATCAGGGTCTCCCTTTTACGAGCAGTACTTC. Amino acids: CASSPGSGSPFYEQYF.